Listed below are T cell receptor beta chains from one sample, sequenced in a study of a mutant IDH1 vaccine in newly diagnosed glioma. Antigens of these TCRs are unknown. Some clones are missing from TCRdb's copy, which holds only in-frame ones; the method was immunoSEQ multiplex PCR. The profile covers tens of thousands of clones, with about 81% appearing a single time and 6.5% to 9% taken by the ten largest. The material sequenced was PBMCs, taken from a glioma patient whose treatment included an IDH1 peptide vaccine. The receptors were sampled from a middle-aged woman with glioma. Some clones in this sample may be carry-over from other donors' samples. CDR3s include the opening cysteine and the closing phenylalanine or tryptophan. A D gene is named only where the DNA matches it firmly. Clone size appears in some rows only: once, few, many, or a class for an expanded clone.

abundance: NA
j_gene: TRBJ1-2
v_gene: TRBV6-6
d_gene: TRBD1
CDR3nt: TGTGCCAGCAGTTCGCCCGGGACAGGGGAAGGTGGCTACACCTTC
CDR3aa: CASSSPGTGEGGYTF

abundance: few
j_gene: TRBJ2-7
v_gene: TRBV5-1
d_gene: TRBD1
CDR3nt: TGCGCCAGCAGCCCGACCGGGACAGTAGTTTCCGAGCAGTACTTC
CDR3aa: CASSPTGTVVSEQYF

abundance: NA
j_gene: TRBJ2-5
v_gene: TRBV14
d_gene: TRBD2
CDR3nt: TGTGCCAGCAGCCCGGGACTAGCGGGGTCACAAGAGACCCAGTACTTC
CDR3aa: CASSPGLAGSQETQYF

abundance: few
j_gene: TRBJ1-5
v_gene: TRBV25-1
d_gene: NA
CDR3nt: TGTGCCAGCAGTGAATACGGGGGGCATCAGCCCCAGCATTTT
CDR3aa: CASSEYGGHQPQHF

abundance: NA
j_gene: TRBJ2-5
v_gene: TRBV19
d_gene: NA
CDR3nt: TGTGCCAGTAGAGGTGAAGAGACCCAGTACTTC
CDR3aa: CASRGEETQYF

abundance: NA
j_gene: TRBJ2-5
v_gene: TRBV2
d_gene: NA
CDR3nt: TGTGCCAGCAGTCAAGGGGAGGAGACCCAGTACTTC
CDR3aa: CASSQGEETQYF

abundance: NA
j_gene: TRBJ1-3
v_gene: TRBV5-6
d_gene: NA
CDR3nt: TGTGCCAGCAGCTTGGCTTCAGGGGCTGGAAACACCATATATTTT
CDR3aa: CASSLASGAGNTIYF

abundance: NA
j_gene: TRBJ2-3
v_gene: TRBV25-1
d_gene: TRBD2
CDR3nt: TGTGCCAGCAGTGAACTAGCGGGGACAGATACGCAGTATTTT
CDR3aa: CASSELAGTDTQYF

abundance: NA
j_gene: TRBJ1-2
v_gene: TRBV27
d_gene: NA
CDR3nt: TGTGCCAGCAGTTTAGGGGCAGGGAGTGGCTACACCTTC
CDR3aa: CASSLGAGSGYTF

abundance: few
j_gene: TRBJ2-2
v_gene: TRBV6-6
d_gene: TRBD2
CDR3nt: TGTGCCAGCAGGGTGACTAGCGACACCGGGGAGCTGTTTTTT
CDR3aa: CASRVTSDTGELFF

abundance: NA
j_gene: TRBJ1-6
v_gene: TRBV15
d_gene: TRBD1
CDR3nt: TGTGCCACCAGCAGTCCGGGACAGGAGTCGTTTAATTCACCCCTCCACTTT
CDR3aa: CATSSPGQESFNSPLHF

abundance: NA
j_gene: TRBJ1-1
v_gene: TRBV6-5
d_gene: TRBD1
CDR3nt: TGTGCCAGCAGGGCGGGACAGGGGTCCACTGAAGCTTTCTTT
CDR3aa: CASRAGQGSTEAFF

abundance: few
j_gene: TRBJ2-7
v_gene: TRBV27
d_gene: NA
CDR3nt: TGTGCCAGCAGTTCTGCGGCCGAAGCCTACGAGCAGTACTTC
CDR3aa: CASSSAAEAYEQYF

abundance: NA
j_gene: TRBJ2-7
v_gene: TRBV5-1
d_gene: NA
CDR3nt: TGCGCCAGCAGCCCGGGACATACGAGCTCCTACGAGCAGTACTTC
CDR3aa: CASSPGHTSSYEQYF

abundance: NA
j_gene: TRBJ2-2
v_gene: TRBV10-3
d_gene: TRBD1
CDR3nt: TGTGCCATCAGTGCCGGACAGGGTTCGGTCGGGGAGCTGTTTTTT
CDR3aa: CAISAGQGSVGELFF

abundance: NA
j_gene: TRBJ2-7
v_gene: TRBV19
d_gene: TRBD1
CDR3nt: TGTGCCAGTAGTATTTCCGGGACAGGGGTACACGAGCAGTACTTC
CDR3aa: CASSISGTGVHEQYF

abundance: NA
j_gene: TRBJ1-6
v_gene: TRBV28
d_gene: NA
CDR3nt: TGTGCCAGCAGTTTATCTTCCAGGTCGTATAATTCACCCCTCCACTTT
CDR3aa: CASSLSSRSYNSPLHF

abundance: NA
j_gene: TRBJ1-5
v_gene: TRBV11-2
d_gene: NA
CDR3nt: TGTGCCAGCAGCTTAGAGAGAAATCAGCCCCAGCATTTT
CDR3aa: CASSLERNQPQHF

abundance: NA
j_gene: TRBJ2-1
v_gene: TRBV9
d_gene: NA
CDR3nt: TGTGCCAGCAGCGTAGAATCAGGAGGGGGAGGCTTCTCCTACAATGAGCAGTTCTTC
CDR3aa: CASSVESGGGGFSYNEQFF

abundance: NA
j_gene: TRBJ1-2
v_gene: TRBV13
d_gene: NA
CDR3nt: TGTGCCAGCAGGCCTTTGGGGGGGCGAGGCGGCTACACCTTC
CDR3aa: CASRPLGGRGGYTF

abundance: NA
j_gene: TRBJ1-1
v_gene: TRBV6-1
d_gene: NA
CDR3nt: TGTGCCAGCAGTGAAGATCAGGCGGGGGCGGCTGAAGCTTTCTTT
CDR3aa: CASSEDQAGAAEAFF

abundance: NA
j_gene: TRBJ2-2
v_gene: TRBV10-2
d_gene: NA
CDR3nt: TGCGCCAGCAGTGAGCGGTGGACCGGGGAGCTGTTTTTT
CDR3aa: CASSERWTGELFF

abundance: NA
j_gene: TRBJ1-5
v_gene: TRBV19
d_gene: NA
CDR3nt: TGTGCCAGTAGTATTGGAGTCAATCAGCCCCAGCATTTT
CDR3aa: CASSIGVNQPQHF

abundance: NA
j_gene: TRBJ2-7
v_gene: TRBV19
d_gene: NA
CDR3nt: TGTGCCAGTAGTAGGGACAACTCCTACGAGCAGTACTTC
CDR3aa: CASSRDNSYEQYF

abundance: NA
j_gene: TRBJ1-1
v_gene: TRBV19
d_gene: TRBD1
CDR3nt: TGTGCCAGTAGAGGACAGGGGGCTTTTGTCACTGAAGCTTTCTTT
CDR3aa: CASRGQGAFVTEAFF

abundance: NA
j_gene: TRBJ1-2
v_gene: TRBV6-6
d_gene: NA
CDR3nt: TGTGCCAGCAGTACCGGGACCTCAGGCTACACCTTC
CDR3aa: CASSTGTSGYTF

abundance: NA
j_gene: TRBJ1-5
v_gene: TRBV18
d_gene: NA
CDR3nt: TGTGCCAGCTCACCAACACGGGAGGGATCGAGTCAGCCCCAGCATTTT
CDR3aa: CASSPTREGSSQPQHF

abundance: NA
j_gene: TRBJ1-1
v_gene: TRBV5-1
d_gene: NA
CDR3nt: TGCGCCAGCAGCTTGGAGGAGGGGATATCCACTGAAGCTTTCTTT
CDR3aa: CASSLEEGISTEAFF